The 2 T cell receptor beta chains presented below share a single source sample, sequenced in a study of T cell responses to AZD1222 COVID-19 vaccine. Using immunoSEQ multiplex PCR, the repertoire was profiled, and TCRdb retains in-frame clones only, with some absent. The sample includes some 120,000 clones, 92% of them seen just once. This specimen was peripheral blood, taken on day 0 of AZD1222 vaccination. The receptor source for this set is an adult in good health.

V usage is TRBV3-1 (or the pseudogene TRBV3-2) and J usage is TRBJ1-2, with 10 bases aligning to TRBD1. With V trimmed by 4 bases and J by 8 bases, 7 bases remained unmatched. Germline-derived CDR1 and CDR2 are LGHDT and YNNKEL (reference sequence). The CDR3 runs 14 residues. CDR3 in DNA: TGTGCCAGCAGCCTCACCGGGACAGGGGAGGGCTACACCTTC. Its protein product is CASSLTGTGEGYTF.

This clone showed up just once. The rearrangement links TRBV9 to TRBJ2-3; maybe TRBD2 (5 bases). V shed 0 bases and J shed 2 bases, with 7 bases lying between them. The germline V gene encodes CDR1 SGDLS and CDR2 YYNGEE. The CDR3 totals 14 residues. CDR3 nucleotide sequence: TGTGCCAGCAGCGTAGGCGGGTACACAGATACGCAGTATTTT. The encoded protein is CASSVGGYTDTQYF.